This T cell receptor beta chain is from a study of cytomegalovirus exposure and HLA in healthy donors. Concerning this clone: Its antigen is as yet unknown.

With 6 bases clipped from V and 2 bases from J, the junction kept 4 bases outside the gene matches. CDR1 SNHLY and CDR2 FYNNEI come from the germline V gene. The CDR3 covers 14 residues. Both 60 Vbeta primers and 13 Jbeta primers went into the PCR. Using immunoSEQ multiplex PCR, the repertoire was profiled, and TCRdb retains in-frame clones only, with some absent. The table lists 80,000 to 100,000 clones, roughly 81% of them singletons. Study results and caveats: A cluster of highly shared sequence variants was likely a sequencing artifact.

This chain links TRBV2 with TRBJ1-5; 7 bases are a match to TRBD1. The receptor comes from a man aged 35 to 55 in good health and CMV-seronegative. Material for sequencing was PBMCs. In DNA, the CDR3 is TGTGCCAGCAGACGGGACAGCGGCAATCAGCCCCAGCATTTT. It translates to CASRRDSGNQPQHF.